Each of the 19 T cell receptor beta chains below was sequenced from the same sample in a study of blood T cell repertoires in COVID-19. Libraries were prepared by immunoSEQ multiplex PCR; TCRdb keeps only in-frame clonotypes and omits some of them. The table shows roughly 230,000 clones, with 90% occurring only once. Material: peripheral blood. The receptors stem from a woman aged 55-75 years with COVID-19, enrolled during active disease.

This clone occurred once. The V gene is TRBV2, the J gene TRBJ2-1, with a possible D match to TRBD2 (6 bases). The germline CDR1 and CDR2 sequences are SNHLY and FYNNEI. The ends were cut back, 7 bases at V and 10 bases at J, with 11 bases in the middle. The CDR3 loop spans 11 amino acids. In DNA, the CDR3 is TGTGCCAGCACACTAGCTGGCGAGCAGTTCTTC. It specifies CASTLAGEQFF. Full variable domain (missing parts from reference TRBV2 and TRBJ2-1): EPEVTQTPSHQVTQMGQEVILRCVPISNHLYFYWYRQILGQKVEFLVSFYNNEISEKSEIFDDQFSVERPDGSNFTLKIRSTKLEDSAMYFCASTLAGEQFFGPGTRLTVL.

The chain carries TRBV9 and TRBJ1-1, with 7 bases fitting TRBD1. Germline assignment: CDR1 SGDLS and CDR2 YYNGEE. The CDR3 runs 15 residues. Trimming removed 3 bases from V and 0 bases from J; junction bases left unmatched: 5. Written as DNA, the CDR3 is TGTGCCAGCAGCGGACAGGGCGGGATGAACACTGAAGCTTTCTTT. This gives the protein CASSGQGGMNTEAFF.

This clone was recorded once. The rearrangement links TRBV5-5 to TRBJ1-6; D perhaps matches TRBD1 (5 bases). The CDR3 sequence is 17 residues long. Trimming took off 0 bases at V and 8 bases at J, with 18 bases between the two ends. Germline V lookup: CDR1 SGHKS, CDR2 YYEKEE (reference sequence). The CDR3 DNA reads as TGTGCCAGCAGCTTGGGACCGCCTGGCAGGGCAGATTCACCCCTCCACTTT. It is translated as CASSLGPPGRADSPLHF.

J is TRBJ2-5 and V is TRBV10-3, with TRBD2 matching over 8 bases. V lost 6 bases, J lost 5 bases, and 11 bases stayed unmatched. The germline V gene has CDR1 ENHRY and CDR2 SYGVKD. The CDR3 is 15 amino acids. The DNA of the CDR3 is TGTGCCATCAGAGGGCCCGAGGGCGGGGGGGAGACCCAGTACTTC. It translates to CAIRGPEGGGETQYF.

This clone was counted a single time. The chain combines TRBV6-1 with TRBJ2-7, with TRBD2 as a possible D gene (8 bases). Trimming shortened V by 0 bases and J by 4 bases, and 19 bases separated the two germline ends. Germline CDR1 is MNHNS and CDR2 is SASEGT. This CDR3 is built from 17 residues. CDR3 sequence: CASSEAPGGQGEYEQYF. The CDR3 nucleotides read TGTGCCAGCAGTGAAGCGCCGGGGGGGCAGGGGGAGTACGAGCAGTACTTC.

The CDR3 sequence is CASSGDSQAQHF. The DNA of the CDR3 is TGTGCCAGCAGCGGGGACAGCCAGGCCCAGCATTTT. The V and J genes are TRBV7-9 and TRBJ1-5, with 7 bases lining up with TRBD1. The CDR3 totals 12 residues. The V gene's germline CDR1 is SEHNR and CDR2 FQNEAQ (reference sequence). Unmatched junction bases numbered 6, after V lost 5 bases and J lost 11 bases. Full variable domain (rest looked up from reference TRBV7-9 and TRBJ1-5): DTGVSQNPRHKITKRGQNVTFRCDPISEHNRLYWYRQTLGQGPEFLTYFQNEAQLEKSRLLSDRFSAERPKGSFSTLEIQRTEQGDSAMYLCASSGDSQAQHFGDGTRLSIL.

The genes are TRBV9 and TRBJ1-1; D not resolved. Germline loops: CDR1 SGDLS, CDR2 YYNGEE. Trimming stripped 4 bases from V and 0 bases from J, with 10 bases between. The CDR3 totals 14 residues. CDR3 sequence: CASSREGMNTEAFF. In nucleotides, the CDR3 is TGTGCCAGCAGCAGGGAGGGTATGAACACTGAAGCTTTCTTT.

The V and J genes are TRBV5-4 and TRBJ1-1, with D maybe TRBD1 (5 bases). In germline, CDR1 is SGHNT, CDR2 YYREEE (reference sequence). This CDR3 has 14 residues. Between the trimmed V and J ends, which lost 1 base and 1 base, there was a span of 8 bases. The chain's CDR3 is CASSLWGPNTEAFF. CDR3 nucleotide sequence: TGTGCCAGCAGCTTGTGGGGCCCGAACACTGAAGCTTTCTTT.

This chain connects TRBV7-9 to TRBJ1-2; TRBD1 agrees at 9 bases. This CDR3 has 15 amino acids. CDR1 and CDR2 (germline): SEHNR, FQNEAQ (reference sequence). With 3 bases clipped from V and 1 base from J, the junction kept 3 bases outside the gene matches. DNA for the CDR3: TGTGCCAGCAGCTTTACAGGGGGCGGTAACTATGGCTACACCTTC. This sequence encodes CASSFTGGGNYGYTF.

The rearrangement uses TRBV6-6 and TRBJ1-1; weak D call: TRBD1 (5 bases). Germline loops: CDR1 MNHNY, CDR2 SVGAGI (reference sequence). With 8 bases removed from V and 4 bases from J, the gap between germline ends came to 17 bases. The length of the CDR3 is 14 residues. CDR3 bases: TGTGCCAGCGCCGGGACTGGGCATGTCACTGAAGCTTTCTTT. As protein: CASAGTGHVTEAFF.

This sequence joins TRBV30 and TRBJ1-5; 7 nucleotides line up with TRBD1. The CDR3 is 14 amino acids. Germline V lookup: CDR1 GTSNPN, CDR2 SVGIG (reference sequence). V shed 5 bases, J shed 2 bases, and the junction held 6 bases outside the gene matches. The DNA for the CDR3 is TGTGCCTGGGAACCAGGGGGTGGCAATCAGCCCCAGCATTTT. Its translation is CAWEPGGGNQPQHF.

The genes are TRBV9 and TRBJ1-2; 7 nucleotides agree with TRBD1. The V and J ends lost 1 base and 6 bases, in that order; junction bases with no gene match: 9. Germline loops: CDR1 SGDLS, CDR2 YYNGEE. The CDR3 spans 15 residues. The CDR3 reads CASSVFSRGVDGYTF. CDR3 bases: TGTGCCAGCAGCGTATTCTCCAGGGGGGTAGATGGCTACACCTTC.

The genes are TRBV27 and TRBJ1-6, with D possibly being TRBD1 (5 bases). The CDR3 extends over 15 amino acids. Trimming pared 2 bases from V and 6 bases from J, leaving 11 bases between. CDR1 and CDR2 from the germline V gene are MNHEY and SMNVEV (reference sequence). The DNA for the CDR3 is TGTGCCAGCAGTTTAGCCCCGGGACTTAATTCACCCCTCCACTTT. Its protein product is CASSLAPGLNSPLHF.

In this sample, this clone turned up once. V gene TRBV5-1 combines with J gene TRBJ1-4, with 8 bases that match TRBD1. CDR3 length equals 15 residues. The germline V gene has CDR1 SGHRS and CDR2 YFSETQ. Trimming cost V 2 bases and J 5 bases; bases outside gene matches: 5. CDR3 protein: CASSLDRGGNEKLFF. Written as DNA, the CDR3 is TGCGCCAGCAGCTTAGACAGGGGAGGAAATGAAAAACTGTTTTTT.

This sequence joins TRBV11-2 and TRBJ1-4; 8 bases are a match to TRBD1. Germline CDR1 SGHAT, CDR2 FQNNGV. This CDR3 spans 15 amino acids. V was clipped by 5 bases and J by 8 bases; unmatched bases: 10. CDR3 region: CASSPLGQAVEKLFF. In DNA form, the CDR3 reads TGTGCCAGCAGCCCACTGGGACAGGCGGTAGAAAAACTGTTTTTT.

The chain is built from TRBV6-2 or TRBV6-3 and TRBJ1-5; D is undetermined. The V and J ends lost 5 bases and 5 bases respectively, with 16 bases between them. This CDR3 region has 15 residues. The germline V gene has CDR1 MNHEY and CDR2 SVGEGT. The CDR3: CASSRLRREDQPQHF. CDR3 DNA: TGTGCCAGCAGTCGGCTCCGTAGGGAGGATCAGCCCCAGCATTTT.

This clone was recorded only once. The chain has TRBV4-2 and TRBJ1-5, with D perhaps TRBD1 (5 bases). The CDR3 runs to 13 residues. With 0 bases removed from V and 11 bases from J, the gap between germline ends came to 11 bases. Per germline, CDR1 LGHNA and CDR2 YNFKEQ. CDR3 DNA sequence: TGTGCCAGCAGCCAAGATGATGGAGGGGCCCAGCATTTT. It encodes CASSQDDGGAQHF.

This chain uses TRBV5-4 with TRBJ2-1; 14 bases are a match to TRBD2. This CDR3 contains 16 residues. The junction had 1 base not matched to a gene; V was cut back by 3 bases and J by 2 bases. CDR1 is SGHNT, CDR2 YYREEE, per germline (reference sequence). As DNA, the CDR3 is TGTGCCAGCAGCTCGACTAGCGGGGGGGCCTACAATGAGCAGTTCTTC. The encoded protein is CASSSTSGGAYNEQFF. The complete variable domain, with remaining parts taken from reference TRBV5-4 and TRBJ2-1, reads ETGVTQSPTHLIKTRGQQVTLRCSSQSGHNTVSWYQQALGQGPQFIFQYYREEENGRGNFPPRFSGLQFPNYSSELNVNALELDDSALYLCASSSTSGGAYNEQFFGPGTRLTVL.

The chain joins TRBV7-2 to TRBJ1-4; possible D gene TRBD1, 5 bases. CDR1 SGHTA and CDR2 FQGNSA come from the germline V gene. Trimming cost V 6 bases and J 0 bases, with 8 bases left between them. This CDR3 is 14 amino acids long. This CDR3 reads CASSDSATNEKLFF. CDR3 nucleotide sequence: TGTGCCAGCAGTGACAGTGCAACTAATGAAAAACTGTTTTTT.